The 17 T cell receptor beta chains given below trace back to one sample, sequenced in a study of blood T cells in healthy people across ages. Primers used in a second PCR of roughly 6 to 11 cycles were a sample-barcoded 5' primer and a J-beta primer mix. TCRdb itself ran the 5' RACE reads through MiXCR, one entry per CDR3 protein. The sample lists just over 1 million distinct CDR3 sequences; 40% to 55% were seen once. Sequenced sample: blood. The receptor source for this set is a woman aged 55-70 years in good health.

This clonotype was found a few times. The chain is built from TRBV4-1 and TRBJ2-1; no reliable D call. The V gene lost 1 base and the J gene lost 7 bases, with 26 bases spanning the gap. The CDR3 spans 19 residues. CDR1 and CDR2 (germline): MGHRA, YSYEKL. CDR3 nucleotide sequence: TGCGCCAGCAGCCAAGTAAACGGGCGGAAACGAACTGCATCGAATGAGCAGTTCTTC. Amino acid sequence: CASSQVNGRKRTASNEQFF.

J is TRBJ2-5 and V is TRBV9; 7 bases are a match to TRBD1. The CDR3 has 14 amino acids. The V gene's germline CDR1 is SGDLS and CDR2 YYNGEE. V shed 4 bases and J 5 bases; nucleotides not matched to a gene: 8. The CDR3 coding sequence is TGTGCCAGCAGCCGGGGACAGTCCTTGGAGACCCAGTACTTC. This sequence encodes CASSRGQSLETQYF.

This clonotype turned up a few times. The genes are TRBV12-3 or TRBV12-4 and TRBJ2-5; 8 nucleotides align to TRBD1. This CDR3 is built from 17 residues. V trimming: 1 base; J trimming: 0 bases; junction bases outside the gene matches: 7. The chain's CDR3 is CASSLEQGARYQETQYF. CDR3 DNA: TGTGCCAGCAGTTTAGAGCAGGGGGCGCGGTACCAAGAGACCCAGTACTTC.

This sequence joins TRBV12-3 or TRBV12-4 and TRBJ1-2; TRBD1 agrees at 9 bases. The CDR3 is 14 residues long. V shed 4 bases and J 8 bases; nucleotides not matched to a gene: 8. CDR3 DNA: TGTGCCAGCAGTTACTCACAGGGGGCGCCCGGCTACACCTTC. Protein sequence: CASSYSQGAPGYTF.

The CDR3 sequence is CASSRLGAQHF. The CDR3 bases are TGTGCCAGCAGTCGGCTCGGGGCCCAGCATTTT. The chain carries TRBV6-2 or TRBV6-3 and TRBJ1-5; no reliable D call. This CDR3 is 11 amino acids long. CDR1 is MNHEY, CDR2 SVGEGT, per germline. V shed 5 bases and J shed 11 bases, with 10 bases lying between them.

CDR3 coding DNA: TGTGCCAGCAGTCAAATAGCGGGAGGCCACGAGCAGTACTTC. It encodes CASSQIAGGHEQYF. The J gene is TRBJ2-7, the V gene TRBV7-9; 10 bases map to TRBD2. V lost 6 bases and J lost 5; bases outside the gene matches: 7. CDR3 length: 14 amino acids. Germline loops: CDR1 SEHNR, CDR2 FQNEAQ (reference sequence).

This clonotype has just a few counts. The chain couples TRBV7-9 to TRBJ2-4; 13 nucleotides align to TRBD2. TRBJ2-7 explains the end of the DNA better; the J call may be wrong. The CDR3 has 15 amino acids. Germline V CDR1 and CDR2: SEHNR, FQNEAQ (reference sequence). The CDR3 loop reads CASSRGGLAGVEQYF. CDR3 coding DNA: TGTGCCAGCAGCCGTGGTGGACTAGCGGGAGTCGAGCAGTACTTC.

V is TRBV6-1 and J is TRBJ2-3; D uncertain. Germline V gene lookup returns CDR1 MNHNS and CDR2 SASEGT. The CDR3 contains 13 residues. Deletions cut 5 bases from V and 7 bases from J, with 13 bases between. The CDR3 region is CASSPRRLHTQYF. CDR3 bases: TGTGCCAGCAGTCCCCGACGCTTACATACGCAGTATTTT.

This clonotype occurred a few times. J is TRBJ2-4 and V is TRBV5-1; 12 bases agree with TRBD2. The germline CDR1 and CDR2 sequences are SGHRS and YFSETQ. V lost 3 bases, J lost 5 bases, and 3 bases stayed unmatched. The CDR3 spans 15 residues. The chain's CDR3 is CASSWRTSGENIQYF. CDR3 DNA sequence: TGCGCCAGCAGCTGGAGGACTAGCGGGGAAAACATTCAGTACTTC.

The chain employs TRBV20-1 and TRBJ2-4, with D uncertain. V lost 3 bases and J lost 6, with 6 bases in between. This CDR3 spans 11 amino acids. Germline lookup yields CDR1 DFQATT and CDR2 SNEGSKA (reference sequence). The CDR3 spells CSASTPNIQYF. The CDR3 coding sequence is TGCAGTGCTAGCACCCCAAACATTCAGTACTTC.

The J gene is TRBJ2-7, the V gene TRBV7-2; 9 bases are a match to TRBD2. The CDR3 consists of 17 residues. CDR1 and CDR2 (germline): SGHTA, FQGNSA. Trimming took 3 bases from V and 4 from J; bases not matched to a gene: 13. The CDR3 DNA reads as TGTGCCAGCAGCTTGGGAGGCGTAGCGGGAGTTGTGTACGAGCAGTACTTC. This translates into CASSLGGVAGVVYEQYF.

This clonotype was counted only a few times. This chain links TRBV7-6 with TRBJ2-3, with a tentative D call TRBD2 (6 bases). Germline values: CDR1 SGHVS, CDR2 FNYEAQ. The length of the CDR3 is 16 residues. Trimming removed 2 bases at V and 3 bases at J, with 15 bases between. The CDR3 nucleotides are TGTGCCAGCAGCTTACTTTATGGGGGGAGGACAGATACGCAGTATTTT. It yields the protein CASSLLYGGRTDTQYF.

This clonotype was seen more than once but under ten times. The V gene is TRBV20-1, the J gene TRBJ2-5, with 16 bases fitting TRBD2. Germline lookup yields CDR1 DFQATT and CDR2 SNEGSKA (reference sequence). V trimming: 5 bases; J trimming: 5 bases; junction bases outside the gene matches: 8. This CDR3 is built from 16 residues. CDR3: CSAVGLAGGPEETQYF. The CDR3 bases are TGCAGTGCTGTGGGACTAGCGGGAGGGCCCGAGGAGACCCAGTACTTC.

This chain joins TRBV27 and TRBJ1-4; D ambiguous. Germline CDR1 and CDR2: MNHEY and SMNVEV (reference sequence). V lost 4 bases to trimming and J lost 7 bases, with 13 bases between them. The CDR3 extends over 14 amino acids. The chain's CDR3 is CASSYSGNGEKLFF. The CDR3 DNA reads TGTGCCAGCAGTTACTCGGGGAATGGTGAAAAACTGTTTTTT. The variable domain in full, completed from reference TRBV27 and TRBJ1-4, reads EAQVTQNPRYLITVTGKKLTVTCSQNMNHEYMSWYRQDPGLGLRQIYYSMNVEVTDKGDVPEGYKVSRKEKRNFPLILESPSPNQTSLYFCASSYSGNGEKLFFGSGTQLSVL.

CDR3 coding DNA: TGCAGTGCTAGGGGATGGGCGAACAAGGCCTTCACCAAAGACCGACGGGAGTTCCAGTACTTC. Protein: CSARGWANKAFTKDRREFQYF. The chain employs TRBV20-1 and TRBJ2-7; D might be TRBD2 (6 bases). Trimming took 3 bases from V and 10 from J, leaving 43 bases between them. The CDR3 is 21 amino acids. CDR1 and CDR2 (germline): DFQATT, SNEGSKA (reference sequence).

The chain is built from TRBV6-2 or TRBV6-3 and TRBJ2-2; tentative D call: TRBD1 (6 bases). CDR1 and CDR2 (germline): MNHEY, SVGEGT. Between the trimmed V and J ends, which lost 6 bases and 4 bases, there was a span of 15 bases. CDR3 size: 15 residues. CDR3 nucleotide sequence: TGTGCCAGCAGCCTCCGACAGGTGGGCACCGGGGAGCTGTTTTTT. Protein: CASSLRQVGTGELFF.

This clonotype was counted at least ten times. The chain is built from TRBV27 and TRBJ2-3; a weak D match, TRBD1 (5 bases). Germline CDR1 MNHEY, CDR2 SMNVEV (reference sequence). With 0 bases removed from V and 8 bases from J, the gap between germline ends came to 15 bases. The CDR3 totals 15 residues. CDR3 amino acids: CASSLSSLGRVTQYF. The DNA of the CDR3 is TGTGCCAGCAGTTTATCCTCCCTGGGGCGCGTTACGCAGTATTTT.